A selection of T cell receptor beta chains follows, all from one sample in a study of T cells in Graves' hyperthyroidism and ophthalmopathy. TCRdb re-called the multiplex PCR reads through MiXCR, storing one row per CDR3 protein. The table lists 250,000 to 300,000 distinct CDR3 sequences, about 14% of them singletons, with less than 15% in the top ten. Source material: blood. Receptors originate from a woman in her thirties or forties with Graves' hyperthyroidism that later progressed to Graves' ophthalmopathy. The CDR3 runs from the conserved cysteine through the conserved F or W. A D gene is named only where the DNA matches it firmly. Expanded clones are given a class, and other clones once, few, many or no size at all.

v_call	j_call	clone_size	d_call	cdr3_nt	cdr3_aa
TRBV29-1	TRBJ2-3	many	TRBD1	TGCAGCGTTGAGGGGACAGGTGAACCGAACACAGATACGCAGTATTTT	CSVEGTGEPNTDTQYF
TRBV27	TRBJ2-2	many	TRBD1	TGTGCCAGCAGTGTGGGACAGGGCTACACCGGGGAGCTGTTTTTT	CASSVGQGYTGELFF
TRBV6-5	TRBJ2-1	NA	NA	TGTGCCAGCAGTTTCCAGGGGTTACCCCAGGCAAATGAGCAGTTCTTC	CASSFQGLPQANEQFF
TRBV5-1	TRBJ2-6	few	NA	TGCGCCAGCAGCACAACTGGGGGTCTTTACTCTGGGGCCAACGTCCTGACTTTC	CASSTTGGLYSGANVLTF
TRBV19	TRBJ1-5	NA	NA	TGTGCCAGTAGTATTCCCAGGTTCAATCAGCCCCAGCATTTT	CASSIPRFNQPQHF
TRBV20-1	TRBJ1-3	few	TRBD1	TGCAGTGCTCGCTACAGGGGATACGGAAACACCATATATTTT	CSARYRGYGNTIYF
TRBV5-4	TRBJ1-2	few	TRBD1	TGTGCCAGCAGCTTGGCCCCGACAGGGAGAGGCTATGGCTACACCTTC	CASSLAPTGRGYGYTF
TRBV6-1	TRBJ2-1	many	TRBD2	TGTGCCAGCAGTGTACTAGCGGTACATACCCTCTCCTACAATGAGCAGTTCTTC	CASSVLAVHTLSYNEQFF
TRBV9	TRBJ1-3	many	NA	TGTGCCAGCAGCGTAGAAAGCAGGATTGGAAACACCATATATTTT	CASSVESRIGNTIYF
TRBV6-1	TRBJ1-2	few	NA	TGTGCCGCGGGGGGGTTGGGTGGCTACACCTTC	CAAGGLGGYTF
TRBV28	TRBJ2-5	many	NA	TGTGCCAGCAGTTTTGGTGGGGTAAGGGAGACCCAGTACTTC	CASSFGGVRETQYF
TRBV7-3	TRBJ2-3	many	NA	TGTGCCAGCAGTCCAAACGGGGGTGCGCAGTATTTT	CASSPNGGAQYF
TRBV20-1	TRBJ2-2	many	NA	TGCAGTGCTAGACTAGCGTCTACCGGGGAGCTGTTTTTT	CSARLASTGELFF
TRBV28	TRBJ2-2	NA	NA	TGTGCCAGCAGGGGTCAAGGTATCCCGGACACCGGGGAGCTATTTTTT	CASRGQGIPDTGELFF
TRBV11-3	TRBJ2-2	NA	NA	TGTGCCAGCAGCTTAGATTTCGGGGGCCCTGCCGGGGAGCTGTTGTTT	CASSLDFGGPAGELLF
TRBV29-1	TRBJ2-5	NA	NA	TGCAGCGTTGAGGGTGTGGGGGGTGACTTC	CSVEGVGGDF
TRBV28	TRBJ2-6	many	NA	TGTGCCAGCAGTCTAGGACGCTGGGGGTCTGGGGCCAACGTCCTGACTTTC	CASSLGRWGSGANVLTF
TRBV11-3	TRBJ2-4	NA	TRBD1	TGTGCCAGCAGCCTCCAGACAGGGACGGACATTCAGTACTTC	CASSLQTGTDIQYF
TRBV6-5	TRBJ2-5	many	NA	TGTGCCAGCAGTTACCGAGGCGGGCAAGAGACCCAGTACTTC	CASSYRGGQETQYF
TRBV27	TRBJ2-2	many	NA	TGTGCCAGCAGTATTGTAGGGGTGGTGACCGGGGAGCTGTTTTTT	CASSIVGVVTGELFF
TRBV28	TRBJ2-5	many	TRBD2	TGTGCCAGCAGCCCCGGACTAGCGCTATCCCAAGAGACCCAGTACTTC	CASSPGLALSQETQYF
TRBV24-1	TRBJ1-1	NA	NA	TGTGCCACCAGCAACGGGGGGACTGAAGCTTTCTTT	CATSNGGTEAFF
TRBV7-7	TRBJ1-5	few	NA	TGTGCTAGCAGCTTAGAGTTAGGAAATAGCAATCAGCCCCAGCATTTT	CASSLELGNSNQPQHF
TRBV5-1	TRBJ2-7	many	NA	TGCGCCAGCAGCTTGGGGGCGTTGGGCTACGAGCAGTACTTC	CASSLGALGYEQYF
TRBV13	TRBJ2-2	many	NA	TGTGCCAGCAGCTCGGAAGCGGCCGGGGAGCTGTTTTTT	CASSSEAAGELFF
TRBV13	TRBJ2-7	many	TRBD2	TGTGCCAGCAGCTCAATGCCAACCTGGCTAGCGGGAGGGTCCTACGAGCAGTACTTC	CASSSMPTWLAGGSYEQYF
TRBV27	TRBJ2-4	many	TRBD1	TGTGCCAGCGGGACGACAGGGGGCGGTAACATTCAGTACTTC	CASGTTGGGNIQYF
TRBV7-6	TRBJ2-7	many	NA	TGTGCCAGCAGCCCATTATTCTCCTACGAGCAGTACTTC	CASSPLFSYEQYF
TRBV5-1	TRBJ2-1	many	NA	TGCGCCAGCAGCCTAGCGTTCCGGGGCTACAATGAGCAGTTCTTC	CASSLAFRGYNEQFF
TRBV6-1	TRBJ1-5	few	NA	TGTGCCAGCAGAGGCCCTATGGATCGCCATCAGCCCCAGCATTTT	CASRGPMDRHQPQHF
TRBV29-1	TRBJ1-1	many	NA	TGCAGCGTTGGGTCCCCGAGACCTAAGAACACTGAAGCTTTCTTT	CSVGSPRPKNTEAFF
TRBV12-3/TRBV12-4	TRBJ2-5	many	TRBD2	TGTGCCAGCAGTGGACTAGCGGGAGGGCCGGTGGAGACCCAGTACTTC	CASSGLAGGPVETQYF
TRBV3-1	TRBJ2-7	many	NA	TGTGCCAGCAGCCAAGTGGGCTATTCATACGAGCAGTACTTC	CASSQVGYSYEQYF
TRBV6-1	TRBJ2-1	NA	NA	TGTGCCATAGGGCCAAGAAACAATGAGCAGTTCTTC	CAIGPRNNEQFF
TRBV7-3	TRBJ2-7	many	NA	TGTGCCAGCAGCCCCGAAGGGAGTAACTACGAGCAGTACTTC	CASSPEGSNYEQYF
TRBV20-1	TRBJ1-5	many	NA	TGCAGTGCTAGAGATAGGACTTATCAGCCCCAGCATTTT	CSARDRTYQPQHF
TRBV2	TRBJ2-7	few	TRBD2	TGTGCCAGCAGTGCACCTAGCGGGAGGGCCTCCTACGAGCAGTACTTC	CASSAPSGRASYEQYF
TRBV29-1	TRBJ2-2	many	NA	TGCAGCTTACGGGTTGCAGGAGAGCTGTTTTTT	CSLRVAGELFF
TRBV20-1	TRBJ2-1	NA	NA	TGCAGTGGCCCGGGCCCCGGCTACAATGAGCAGTTCTTC	CSGPGPGYNEQFF
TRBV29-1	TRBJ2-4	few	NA	TGCAGCGTTGAATCGGCCCTTTTGAATGGTTTCATAGCCAAAAACATTCAGTACTTC	CSVESALLNGFIAKNIQYF
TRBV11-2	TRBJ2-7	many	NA	TGTGCCAGCAGCTTAGAAGGGGTCCCCTCCTACGAGCAGTACTTC	CASSLEGVPSYEQYF
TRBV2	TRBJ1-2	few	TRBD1	TGTGCCAGCAAGGGGACAGGGGCCAGTGGCTACACCTTC	CASKGTGASGYTF
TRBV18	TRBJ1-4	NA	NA	TGTGCCAGCTCACCATCGACAAGGGCAGTTGCAACTAATGAAAAACTGTTTTTT	CASSPSTRAVATNEKLFF
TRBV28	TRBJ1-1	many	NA	TGTGCCAGCAGCGCCGGGGGGCGGGTTGAGAAAGCTTTCTTT	CASSAGGRVEKAFF
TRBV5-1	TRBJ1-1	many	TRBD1	TGCGCCAGCAGCCGAACACACAGGGGCGCGAGTAGAGCTTTCTTT	CASSRTHRGASRAFF
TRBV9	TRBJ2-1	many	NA	TGTGCCAGCGGATTGGTCGAGGGTGAGCAGTTCTTC	CASGLVEGEQFF
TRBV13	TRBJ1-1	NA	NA	TGTGCCAGCCGGACGGGGGGAATGGCTTTCTTT	CASRTGGMAFF
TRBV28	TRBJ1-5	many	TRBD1	TGTGCCAGCAGTGACACGGGACAGGGGATCCCATATAGCAATCAGCCCCAGCATTTT	CASSDTGQGIPYSNQPQHF
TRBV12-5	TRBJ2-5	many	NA	TGTGCTAGTGGTTTGGTACTGTACACGCAAGAGACCCAGTACTTC	CASGLVLYTQETQYF
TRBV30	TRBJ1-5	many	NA	TGTGCCTGGAGTCACAGTAGCAATCAGCCCCAGCATTTT	CAWSHSSNQPQHF
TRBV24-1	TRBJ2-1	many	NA	TGTGCCACCAGTGATTCTACTACCGTAGGTAATGAGCAGTTCTTC	CATSDSTTVGNEQFF